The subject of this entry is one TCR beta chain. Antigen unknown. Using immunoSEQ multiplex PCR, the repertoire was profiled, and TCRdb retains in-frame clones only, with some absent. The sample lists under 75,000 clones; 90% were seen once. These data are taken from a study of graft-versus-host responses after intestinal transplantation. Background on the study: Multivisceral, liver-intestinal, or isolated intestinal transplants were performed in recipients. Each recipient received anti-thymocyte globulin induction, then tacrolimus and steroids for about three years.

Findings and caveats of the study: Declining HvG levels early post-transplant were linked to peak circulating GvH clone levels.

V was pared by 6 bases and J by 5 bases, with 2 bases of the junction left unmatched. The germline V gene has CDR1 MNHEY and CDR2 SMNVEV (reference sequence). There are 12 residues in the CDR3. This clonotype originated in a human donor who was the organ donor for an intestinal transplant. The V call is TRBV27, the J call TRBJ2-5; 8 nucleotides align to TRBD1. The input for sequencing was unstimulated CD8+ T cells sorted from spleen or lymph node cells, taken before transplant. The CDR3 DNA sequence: TGTGCCAGCAGCTCAGGGGGCGAGACCCAGTACTTC. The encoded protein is CASSSGGETQYF.